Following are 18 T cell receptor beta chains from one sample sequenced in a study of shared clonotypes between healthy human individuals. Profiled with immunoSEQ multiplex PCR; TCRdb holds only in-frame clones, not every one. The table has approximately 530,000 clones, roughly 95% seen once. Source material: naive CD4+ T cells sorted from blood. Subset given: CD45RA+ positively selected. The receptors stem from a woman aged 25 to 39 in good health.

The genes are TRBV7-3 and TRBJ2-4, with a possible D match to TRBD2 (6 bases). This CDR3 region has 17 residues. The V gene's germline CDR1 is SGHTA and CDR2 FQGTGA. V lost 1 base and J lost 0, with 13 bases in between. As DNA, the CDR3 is TGTGCCAGCAGCTTAATCGCTGTAGCGGTAGCCAAAAACATTCAGTACTTC. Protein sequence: CASSLIAVAVAKNIQYF.

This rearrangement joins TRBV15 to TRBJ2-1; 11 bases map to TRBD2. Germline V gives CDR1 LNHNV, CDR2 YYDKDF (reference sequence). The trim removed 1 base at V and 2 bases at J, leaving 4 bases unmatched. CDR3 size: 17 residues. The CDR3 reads CATSRARLAGTYNEQFF. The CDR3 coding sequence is TGTGCCACCAGCAGAGCAAGACTAGCGGGGACCTACAATGAGCAGTTCTTC. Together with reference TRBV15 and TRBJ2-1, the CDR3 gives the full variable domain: DAMVIQNPRYQVTQFGKPVTLSCSQTLNHNVMYWYQQKSSQAPKLLFHYYDKDFNNEADTPDNFQSRRPNTSFCFLDIRSPGLGDTAMYLCATSRARLAGTYNEQFFGPGTRLTVL.

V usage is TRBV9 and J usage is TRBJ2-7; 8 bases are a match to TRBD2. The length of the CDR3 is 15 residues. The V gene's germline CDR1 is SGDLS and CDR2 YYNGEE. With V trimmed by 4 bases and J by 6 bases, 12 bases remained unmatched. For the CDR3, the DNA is TGTGCCAGCAGCCCTAGCAGCGGGAGATATGGCGAGCAGTACTTC. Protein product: CASSPSSGRYGEQYF.

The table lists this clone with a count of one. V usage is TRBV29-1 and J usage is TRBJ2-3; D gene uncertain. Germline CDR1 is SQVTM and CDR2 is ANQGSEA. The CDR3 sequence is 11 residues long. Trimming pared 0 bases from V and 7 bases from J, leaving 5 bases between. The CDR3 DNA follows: TGCAGCGTTGAAGATCCAAATACGCAGTATTTT. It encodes CSVEDPNTQYF.

CDR3 sequence: CASSPRQGAGNEQFF. CDR3 sequence (DNA): TGTGCCAGCTCACCAAGACAGGGGGCTGGCAATGAGCAGTTCTTC. The V call is TRBV18, the J call TRBJ2-1; the match to TRBD1 covers 10 bases. CDR1 is KGHSH, CDR2 LQKENI, per germline. J gave up 6 bases and V 2 bases, and 4 bases lay outside the gene matches. The CDR3 spans 15 residues.

The CDR3 region has the DNA TGTGCCAGCAGTTACCTACCCTACACTGGGGCCAACGTCCTGACTTTC. Its translation is CASSYLPYTGANVLTF. The chain couples TRBV6-5 to TRBJ2-6; D remains unclear. Deletions cut 2 bases from V and 2 bases from J, with 10 bases between. From germline, CDR1 is MNHEY and CDR2 SVGAGI. This CDR3 spans 16 amino acids.

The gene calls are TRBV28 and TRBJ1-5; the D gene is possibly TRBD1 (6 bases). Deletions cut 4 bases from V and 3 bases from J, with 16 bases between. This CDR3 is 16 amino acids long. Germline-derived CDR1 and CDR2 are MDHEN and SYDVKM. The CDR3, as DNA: TGTGCCAGCAGTTCGTCAGGGGAGGGGGTCAATCAGCCCCAGCATTTT. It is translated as CASSSSGEGVNQPQHF.

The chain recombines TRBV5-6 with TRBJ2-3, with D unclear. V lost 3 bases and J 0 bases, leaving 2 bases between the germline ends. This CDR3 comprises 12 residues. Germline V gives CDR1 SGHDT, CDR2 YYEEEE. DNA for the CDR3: TGTGCCAGCAGCTACAGCACAGATACGCAGTATTTT. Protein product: CASSYSTDTQYF.

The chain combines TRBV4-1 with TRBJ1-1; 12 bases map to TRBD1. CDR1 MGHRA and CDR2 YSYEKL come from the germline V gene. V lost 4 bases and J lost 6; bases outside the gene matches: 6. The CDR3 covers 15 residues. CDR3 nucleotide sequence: TGCGCCAGCAGCCCCCGGGACAGGGGGCTCTCTGAAGCTTTCTTT. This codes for CASSPRDRGLSEAFF.

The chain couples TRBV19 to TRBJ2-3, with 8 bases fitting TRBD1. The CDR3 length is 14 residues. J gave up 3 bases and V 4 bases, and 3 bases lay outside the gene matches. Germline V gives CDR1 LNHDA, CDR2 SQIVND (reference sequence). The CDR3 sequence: CASSKTGGTDTQYF. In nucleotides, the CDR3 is TGTGCCAGTAGTAAAACAGGGGGGACAGATACGCAGTATTTT.

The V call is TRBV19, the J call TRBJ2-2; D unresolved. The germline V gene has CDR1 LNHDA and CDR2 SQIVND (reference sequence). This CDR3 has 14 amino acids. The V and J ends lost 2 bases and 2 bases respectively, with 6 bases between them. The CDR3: CASSISTNTGELFF. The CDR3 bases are TGTGCCAGTAGTATAAGCACCAACACCGGGGAGCTGTTTTTT. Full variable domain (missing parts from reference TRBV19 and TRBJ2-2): DGGITQSPKYLFRKEGQNVTLSCEQNLNHDAMYWYRQDPGQGLRLIYYSQIVNDFQKGDIAEGYSVSREKKESFPLTVTSAQKNPTAFYLCASSISTNTGELFFGEGSRLTVL.

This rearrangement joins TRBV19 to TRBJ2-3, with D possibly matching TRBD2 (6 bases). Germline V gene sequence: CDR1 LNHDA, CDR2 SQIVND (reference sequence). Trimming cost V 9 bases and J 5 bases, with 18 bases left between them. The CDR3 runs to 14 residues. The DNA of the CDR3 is TGTGCCAGCCGAGACCCGGGGAGGCAAGATACGCAGTATTTT. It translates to CASRDPGRQDTQYF.

In DNA, the CDR3 is TGTGCCAGCAGTATTGGGAATCAGCCCCAGCATTTT. Translation: CASSIGNQPQHF. The gene calls are TRBV7-1 and TRBJ1-5; D call uncertain. TRBV7-1 qualifies as an ORF whose function is uncertain. The CDR3 runs to 12 residues. Trimming shortened V by 6 bases and J by 4 bases, and 7 bases separated the two germline ends.

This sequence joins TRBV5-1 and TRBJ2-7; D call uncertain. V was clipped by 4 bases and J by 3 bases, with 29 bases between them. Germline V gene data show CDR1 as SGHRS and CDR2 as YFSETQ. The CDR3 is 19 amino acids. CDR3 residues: CASSLPRVLSVPAVYEQYF. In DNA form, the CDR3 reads TGCGCCAGCAGCCTGCCCCGCGTCCTAAGTGTCCCTGCCGTCTACGAGCAGTACTTC.

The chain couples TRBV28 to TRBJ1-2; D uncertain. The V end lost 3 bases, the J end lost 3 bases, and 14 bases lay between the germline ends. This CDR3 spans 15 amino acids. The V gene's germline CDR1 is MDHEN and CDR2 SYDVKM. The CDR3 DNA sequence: TGTGCCAGCAGTTTGCTAAGGGCAGCTGACTATGGCTACACCTTC. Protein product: CASSLLRAADYGYTF.

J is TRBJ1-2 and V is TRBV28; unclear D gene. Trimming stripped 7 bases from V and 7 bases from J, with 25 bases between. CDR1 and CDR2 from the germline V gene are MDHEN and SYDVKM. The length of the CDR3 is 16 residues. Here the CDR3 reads CASTILGSSDLSGYTF. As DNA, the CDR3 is TGTGCCAGCACCATACTGGGGTCCTCGGACTTAAGTGGCTACACCTTC.

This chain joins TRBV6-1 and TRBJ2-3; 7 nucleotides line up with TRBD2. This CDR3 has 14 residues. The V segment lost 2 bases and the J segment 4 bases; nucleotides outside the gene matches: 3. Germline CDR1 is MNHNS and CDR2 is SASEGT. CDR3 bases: TGTGCCAGCAGTGAATGGGAGGGTTCAGATACGCAGTATTTT. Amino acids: CASSEWEGSDTQYF.

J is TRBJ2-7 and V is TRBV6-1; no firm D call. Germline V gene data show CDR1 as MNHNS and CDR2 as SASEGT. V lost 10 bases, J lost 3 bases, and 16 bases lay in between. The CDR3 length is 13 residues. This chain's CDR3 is CATTWAANYEQYF. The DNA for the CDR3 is TGTGCCACCACCTGGGCAGCTAACTACGAGCAGTACTTC.